This is a list of T cell receptor beta chains from one sample in a study of regulatory T cells in long-lasting Graves disease. Via MiXCR, TCRdb re-called the multiplex PCR reads, giving one row per CDR3 protein. The sample includes a few hundred thousand distinct CDR3 sequences, around 20% seen only once; the top ten take 12%. These same records also appear under a second study, on T cells in Graves' hyperthyroidism and ophthalmopathy.

This sample comprised peripheral blood mononuclear cells (PBMCs), obtained at new diagnosis, from a patient treated with antithyroid drugs. The receptors were sampled from a woman in her twenties or thirties with Graves disease. CDR3s include the opening cysteine and the closing phenylalanine or tryptophan. A D gene is named only where the DNA matches it firmly. Expanded clones are given a class, and other clones once, few, many or no size at all.

length	J	V	size	D	CDR3	DNA
15	TRBJ1-6	TRBV9	once	-	CASSSGGSYNSPFHF	TGTGCCAGCAGTTCAGGTGGCTCCTATAATTCACCCTTCCACTTT
15	TRBJ2-1	TRBV7-9	few	TRBD1	CASSSDRGHLNEQFF	TGTGCCAGCAGCTCGGACAGGGGGCATTTGAATGAGCAGTTCTTC
17	TRBJ2-3	TRBV27	many	-	CASSREQGYSSTDTQYF	TGTGCCAGCAGTAGAGAACAGGGATATTCTAGCACAGATACGCAGTATTTT
12	TRBJ2-1	TRBV12-3/TRBV12-4	many	TRBD2	CASSPLADEQFF	TGTGCCAGCAGTCCCCTAGCGGATGAGCAGTTCTTC
11	TRBJ1-4	TRBV28	-	-	CASSGNEKLFF	TGTGCCAGCTCGGGGAATGAAAAACTGTTTTTT
15	TRBJ2-6	TRBV30	-	-	CAWMRGLGGANVLTF	TGTGCCTGGATGAGGGGACTGGGGGGGGCTAACGTCCTGACTTTC
14	TRBJ1-2	TRBV13	few	TRBD1	CASSSGGQTYGYTF	TGTGCCAGCAGCTCGGGGGGACAGACATATGGCTACACCTTC
15	TRBJ2-2	TRBV6-4	few	-	CASSVGAGNTGELFF	TGTGCCAGCAGTGTTGGGGCGGGGAACACCGGGGAGCTGTTTTTT
15	TRBJ2-2	TRBV6-4	many	TRBD1	CASSDQAGGIGELFF	TGTGCCAGCAGTGACCAAGCAGGGGGCATCGGGGAGCTGTTTTTT
14	TRBJ1-5	TRBV18	many	TRBD1	CARTGTGLNQPQHF	TGTGCCAGAACAGGGACAGGCCTAAATCAGCCCCAGCATTTT
14	TRBJ2-2	TRBV7-9	many	-	CASRAGLLSGELFF	TGTGCCAGCAGGGCGGGACTCCTGTCCGGGGAGCTGTTTTTT
15	TRBJ2-7	TRBV6-5	-	TRBD1	CASSWDRGYSYEQYF	TGTGCCAGCAGTTGGGACAGGGGGTACTCCTACGAGCAGTACTTC
15	TRBJ1-2	TRBV5-1	many	-	CASSLMDARGAGYTF	TGCGCCAGCAGCTTGATGGATGCGCGGGGGGCTGGCTACACCTTC
16	TRBJ1-3	TRBV7-2	many	-	CASSSGTPLVGNTIYF	TGTGCCAGCAGCTCGGGGACCCCTCTAGTGGGAAACACCATATATTTT
13	TRBJ1-1	TRBV12-5	many	-	CASGLDMSTEAFF	TGTGCTAGTGGTTTGGATATGAGCACTGAAGCTTTCTTT
12	TRBJ2-7	TRBV7-2	many	-	CASSWGTLEQYF	TGTGCCAGCAGCTGGGGGACATTGGAGCAGTACTTC
19	TRBJ2-5	TRBV12-5	many	TRBD2	CASGLVVGLAGRAQETQYF	TGTGCTAGTGGTTTGGTAGTGGGACTAGCGGGGAGAGCCCAAGAGACCCAGTACTTC
15	TRBJ2-3	TRBV19	-	TRBD1	CASSRPGQSTDTQYF	TGTGCCAGTAGTAGGCCGGGACAGAGCACAGATACGCAGTATTTT
13	TRBJ1-5	TRBV19	-	TRBD1	CASSPQGIQPQHF	TGTGCCAGTAGTCCACAGGGGATTCAGCCCCAGCATTTT
15	TRBJ2-7	TRBV7-2	many	TRBD1	CASSLVGGQGYEQYF	TGTGCCAGCAGCTTAGTAGGGGGACAGGGCTACGAGCAGTACTTC
15	TRBJ1-4	TRBV12-3/TRBV12-4	many	-	CASNPTGVEGEKLFF	TGTGCCAGCAATCCCACCGGGGTTGAAGGGGAAAAACTGTTTTTT
14	TRBJ1-1	TRBV12-3/TRBV12-4	many	TRBD1	CASWQGAGWTEAFF	TGTGCCAGCTGGCAGGGGGCTGGGTGGACTGAAGCTTTCTTT
12	TRBJ2-5	TRBV19	many	-	CASTKGGETQYF	TGTGCCAGTACAAAGGGCGGAGAGACCCAGTACTTC
15	TRBJ2-3	TRBV7-2	many	-	CASSLGGPGTDTQYF	TGTGCCAGCAGCTTAGGGGGGCCGGGCACAGATACGCAGTATTTT
16	TRBJ1-5	TRBV12-3/TRBV12-4	many	-	CASSFPVGGAFQPQHF	TGTGCCAGCAGTTTCCCGGTGGGGGGCGCCTTTCAGCCCCAGCATTTT
11	TRBJ1-2	TRBV30	many	-	CAWGPSYGYTF	TGTGCCTGGGGACCGAGCTATGGCTACACCTTC
13	TRBJ2-5	TRBV15	many	TRBD1	CATSTGTEETQYF	TGTGCCACCTCCACCGGGACAGAAGAGACCCAGTACTTC
15	TRBJ1-4	TRBV2	-	TRBD1	CASSADRAFGEKLFF	TGTGCCAGCAGTGCGGACAGGGCTTTTGGAGAAAAACTGTTTTTT
17	TRBJ2-7	TRBV27	-	-	CASSSQQRGRGTSEQYF	TGTGCCAGCAGTTCCCAACAAAGGGGTCGCGGTACCTCCGAGCAGTACTTC
17	TRBJ1-1	TRBV18	many	-	CASSPLGGLHSNTEAFF	TGTGCCAGCTCACCCCTAGGGGGGCTCCATAGCAACACTGAAGCTTTCTTT
15	TRBJ2-2	TRBV5-1	many	-	CASSVTVGSTGELFF	TGCGCCAGCAGCGTGACCGTAGGGAGCACCGGGGAGCTGTTTTTT
13	TRBJ1-3	TRBV7-9	many	-	CASTRGSGNTIYF	TGTGCCAGCACCCGGGGCTCTGGAAACACCATATATTTT
14	TRBJ2-2	TRBV2	many	-	CASSEQVTTGELFF	TGTGCCAGCAGTGAACAGGTTACCACCGGGGAGCTGTTTTTT
15	TRBJ1-1	TRBV27	few	TRBD1	CASGYGGTGNTEAFF	TGTGCCAGCGGTTACGGGGGGACAGGGAACACTGAAGCTTTCTTT
14	TRBJ1-1	TRBV9	many	-	CASSVSSVNTEAFF	TGTGCCAGCAGCGTCAGCTCAGTGAACACTGAAGCTTTCTTT
16	TRBJ1-3	TRBV28	many	TRBD1	CASTPGTGESGNTIYF	TGTGCCAGCACTCCCGGGACAGGGGAGTCTGGAAACACCATATATTTT
13	TRBJ2-5	TRBV12-3/TRBV12-4	many	TRBD1	CASSPQGEGTQYF	TGTGCCAGCAGTCCCCAGGGGGAAGGGACCCAGTACTTC
13	TRBJ1-1	TRBV10-3	many	-	CAISRQQNTEAFF	TGTGCCATCAGCAGACAGCAGAACACTGAAGCTTTCTTT
15	TRBJ2-7	TRBV3-1	-	TRBD2	CASSQAPLALYEQYF	TGTGCCAGCAGCCAAGCGCCACTAGCGCTTTACGAGCAGTACTTC
17	TRBJ2-5	TRBV12-3/TRBV12-4	many	TRBD1	CASSSLETGRRQETQYF	TGTGCCAGCAGTTCTTTGGAGACAGGGAGACGGCAAGAGACCCAGTACTTC
16	TRBJ2-7	TRBV27	many	TRBD1	CASSSPRTGGRYEQYF	TGTGCCAGCAGTTCTCCACGGACAGGGGGAAGATACGAGCAGTACTTC
11	TRBJ1-2	TRBV12-3/TRBV12-4	many	-	CASSNRDGYTF	TGTGCCAGCAGCAACAGGGATGGCTACACCTTC
15	TRBJ2-2	TRBV12-3/TRBV12-4	many	TRBD1	CASSPRTGNTGELFF	TGTGCCAGCAGTCCAAGGACAGGGAACACCGGGGAGCTGTTTTTT
18	TRBJ1-4	TRBV15	-	TRBD1	CATSRLDRLLATNEKLFF	TGTGCCACCAGCAGACTGGACAGGCTACTAGCAACTAATGAAAAACTGTTTTTT
11	TRBJ2-3	TRBV20-1	many	-	CSAIGEDTQYF	TGCAGTGCTATCGGGGAAGATACGCAGTATTTT
17	TRBJ2-5	TRBV7-8	many	-	CASSLVSRELRQETQYF	TGTGCCAGCAGCTTAGTGTCACGGGAGTTGAGGCAAGAGACCCAGTACTTC
13	TRBJ1-5	TRBV7-2	many	-	CASSLGVRQPQHF	TGTGCCAGCAGCCTCGGGGTTCGTCAGCCCCAGCATTTT
15	TRBJ2-1	TRBV20-1	-	-	CSARGRDRIYNEQFF	TGCAGTGCTAGAGGCCGAGACAGGATATACAATGAGCAGTTCTTC
16	TRBJ2-7	TRBV28	-	-	CASKGEEAAAPYEQYF	TGTGCCAGCAAGGGGGAGGAGGCCGCAGCCCCCTACGAGCAGTACTTC
17	TRBJ1-1	TRBV3-1	many	-	CASSPSQKGWEDTEAFF	TGTGCCAGCAGCCCCAGTCAGAAGGGGTGGGAGGACACTGAAGCTTTCTTT
15	TRBJ1-2	TRBV2	many	-	CASRGVRGSQRGYTF	TGTGCCAGCAGGGGGGTAAGAGGGTCCCAGCGGGGCTACACCTTC
12	TRBJ2-2	TRBV12-3/TRBV12-4	many	-	CASNRDGGELFF	TGTGCCAGCAACAGGGATGGCGGGGAGCTGTTTTTT